The 14 T cell receptor beta chains listed next were all sequenced from one sample in a study of metastatic and nonmetastatic thyroid tumors. Patients were all untreated before their thyroid surgery. Using MiXCR, TCRdb re-called clones from the PCR reads. The sample contains approximately 20,000 clones, around a quarter of which appear only once. Material: tumor tissue. These receptor sequences come from a female donor with papillary thyroid cancer or a benign thyroid nodule (not recorded which). Some clones in this sample may be carry-over from other donors' samples.

This clone was counted many times. This chain joins TRBV20-1 and TRBJ2-7, with D uncertain. The V and J ends lost 0 bases and 5 bases respectively, with 11 bases between them. Germline CDR1 is DFQATT and CDR2 is SNEGSKA (reference sequence). This CDR3 region has 13 residues. The CDR3 nucleotides are TGCAGTGCTAGAGACGAGACGAGGAACGAGCAGTACTTC. It is translated as CSARDETRNEQYF.

The sample holds many counts of this clone. The CDR3 DNA follows: TGTGCCTGGAGTGTACACGGGCCAGATACGCAGTATTTT. This encodes CAWSVHGPDTQYF. The J gene is TRBJ2-3, the V gene TRBV30, with D unresolved. The CDR3 has 13 amino acids. Germline V lookup: CDR1 GTSNPN, CDR2 SVGIG (reference sequence). Trimming cost V 0 bases and J 4 bases, with 8 bases left between them.

The J gene is TRBJ2-7, the V gene TRBV7-6; D not resolved. Trimming took off 5 bases at V and 13 bases at J, with 21 bases between the two ends. In germline, CDR1 is SGHVS, CDR2 FNYEAQ. The CDR3 sequence is 13 residues long. The CDR3 sequence is CASSTSRVEPFYF. DNA of the CDR3: TGTGCCAGCAGCACGTCCCGGGTAGAGCCATTCTACTTC.

At least ten counts were recorded for this clone. The chain recombines TRBV7-6 with TRBJ2-5; D not resolved. The CDR3 covers 13 residues. V lost 1 base and J lost 1, with 4 bases in between. Looked up from germline, CDR1 is SGHVS and CDR2 is FNYEAQ. The CDR3 DNA reads as TGTGCCAGCAGCTTAGGACGCCAAGAGACCCAGTACTTC. Amino acids: CASSLGRQETQYF.

This clone was recorded many times. V gene TRBV5-1 combines with J gene TRBJ2-1; D possibly uses TRBD1 or TRBD2 (5 bases each). Germline V lookup: CDR1 SGHRS, CDR2 YFSETQ. The CDR3 extends over 15 amino acids. Trimming stripped 5 bases from V and 8 bases from J, with 20 bases between. CDR3 sequence: CASSFRDALGHEQFF. The CDR3 DNA reads as TGCGCCAGCAGTTTCAGGGACGCCCTTGGCCATGAGCAGTTCTTC.

The rearrangement uses TRBV19 and TRBJ1-1; D call uncertain. Trimming pared 5 bases from V and 1 base from J, leaving 8 bases between. The CDR3 has 13 residues. From germline, CDR1 is LNHDA and CDR2 SQIVND (reference sequence). Here the CDR3 DNA reads TGTGCCAGTAGTCTTTGGGGGAACACTGAAGCTTTCTTT. As protein: CASSLWGNTEAFF.

The V call is TRBV6-2 or TRBV6-3, the J call TRBJ1-1, with a weak D call TRBD1 (5 bases). The germline V gene has CDR1 MNHEY and CDR2 SVGEGT. The CDR3 loop spans 15 amino acids. V lost 2 bases to trimming and J lost 0 bases, with 10 bases between them. The CDR3 sequence: CASSYGGSVNTEAFF. Here the CDR3 DNA reads TGTGCCAGCAGTTACGGGGGGTCGGTGAACACTGAAGCTTTCTTT.

There are a few counts of this clone. The chain joins TRBV6-2 or TRBV6-3 to TRBJ2-3; no clear D gene. V lost 7 bases, J lost 0 bases, and 14 bases lay in between. Germline CDR1 is MNHEY and CDR2 is SVGEGT. This CDR3 comprises 15 residues. Here the CDR3 DNA reads TGTGCCAGCACGGCGGAACCGACTAGCACAGATACGCAGTATTTT. It codes for CASTAEPTSTDTQYF.

This clone has a count of ten or more. The gene calls are TRBV14 and TRBJ2-3, with D perhaps matching TRBD2 (7 bases). The germline V gene encodes CDR1 SGHDN and CDR2 FVKESK. Between the trimmed V and J ends, which lost 1 base and 2 bases, there was a span of 13 bases. The CDR3 consists of 16 residues. The CDR3 bases are TGTGCCAGCAGCCAAGGAGGGGGGGCTATCACAGATACGCAGTATTTT. Its protein product is CASSQGGGAITDTQYF.

This clone has more than one count but fewer than ten. The junction differs from germline at one of its ends, possibly a read error. This chain connects TRBV6-1 to TRBJ2-1, with 11 positions matching TRBD2. CDR1 is MNHNS, CDR2 SASEGT, per germline. The length of the CDR3 is 16 residues. The CDR3 nucleotides are TGTGCCAGCAGTAAGGGACTAGCGGTCTCTTACAATGAGCATTTCTTC. Residues: CASSKGLAVSYNEHFF.

This clone was found many times. The chain employs TRBV15 and TRBJ2-7; TRBD1 agrees at 10 bases. This CDR3 region has 17 residues. Unmatched junction bases numbered 10, after V lost 0 bases and J lost 5 bases. Germline CDR1 LNHNV, CDR2 YYDKDF (reference sequence). Written as DNA, the CDR3 is TGTGCCACCAGCAGAGACTTGGACAGGGGGTTCGTGGACGAGCAGTACTTC. It yields the protein CATSRDLDRGFVDEQYF.

This clone was counted ten times or more. The genes are TRBV13 and TRBJ1-1; D is unresolved. The CDR3 consists of 13 residues. Trimming removed 5 bases from V and 6 bases from J, with 13 bases in between. Germline lookup yields CDR1 PRHDT and CDR2 FYEKMQ (reference sequence). The DNA of the CDR3 is TGTGCCAGCAGCCCACCGACGGTCCCTGAAGCTTTCTTT. It is translated as CASSPPTVPEAFF.

This clone was counted at least ten times. CDR3 bases: TGTGCCAGCAGTCAAAACGACAGGGGTCACTATGGCTACACCTTC. Translating gives CASSQNDRGHYGYTF. This chain links TRBV6-1 with TRBJ1-2; TRBD1 agrees at 8 bases. CDR3 length equals 15 residues. The V gene end was trimmed by 5 bases and the J gene end by 3 bases; junction bases not matched to a gene: 8. CDR1 is MNHNS and CDR2 is SASEGT in the germline V gene.

J is TRBJ2-2 and V is TRBV20-1, with D perhaps TRBD1 (6 bases). CDR1 DFQATT and CDR2 SNEGSKA come from the germline V gene (reference sequence). The CDR3 length is 14 residues. The V gene lost 2 bases and the J gene lost 5 bases, with 12 bases spanning the gap. CDR3 coding DNA: TGCAGTGCTAGAACAGGGTCAAGTACCGGGGAGCTGTTTTTT. This sequence encodes CSARTGSSTGELFF.